These T cell receptor beta chains were read from a single sample in a study of siplizumab effects on memory and regulatory T cells. Data came from immunoSEQ multiplex PCR; TCRdb stores just in-frame clones and leaves some out. Of fewer than 85,000 clones in the sample, around 90% were seen once. Specimen: Tregs sorted from blood. Receptors originate from a human donor in good health. Each CDR3 is given with its conserved first and last residue. The order of the fields is clone size, J gene, CDR3 length, V gene, D gene, CDR3 protein, CDR3 DNA. D genes are given only for firm matches. The size of a clone is reported for some rows only, either as once, few or many, or as a class for expanded clones.

>NA|TRBJ1-1|13|TRBV10-3|NA
CAITVTRNTEAFF
TGTGCCATCACCGTGACAAGGAACACTGAAGCTTTCTTT
>NA|TRBJ1-5|18|TRBV30|TRBD1
CAWILFRDRGGLNQPQHF
TGTGCCTGGATCCTCTTCCGAGACAGGGGGGGGCTTAATCAGCCCCAGCATTTT
>few|TRBJ1-2|14|TRBV2|NA
CASSESVSSVGYTF
TGTGCCAGCAGTGAATCGGTTTCATCTGTGGGCTACACCTTC
>NA|TRBJ1-5|14|TRBV5-8|NA
CASSPKRGGQPQHF
TGTGCCAGCAGCCCAAAGAGGGGCGGTCAGCCCCAGCATTTT
>NA|TRBJ1-5|12|TRBV28|NA
CASSAPGGAQHF
TGTGCCAGCAGTGCCCCTGGCGGGGCCCAGCATTTT
>NA|TRBJ1-2|16|TRBV7-2|TRBD1
CASSLGGQGSSGGYTF
TGTGCCAGCAGCTTAGGTGGACAGGGTAGTTCGGGTGGCTACACCTTC
>NA|TRBJ2-7|15|TRBV9|TRBD2
CASSRLAGSSYEQYF
TGTGCCAGCAGCAGACTAGCGGGGTCTTCCTACGAGCAGTACTTC
>NA|TRBJ1-4|15|TRBV13|NA
CASSAFRGRGEKLFF
TGTGCCAGCAGTGCATTCAGGGGAAGGGGTGAAAAACTGTTTTTT
>NA|TRBJ2-1|14|TRBV18|TRBD2
CASCSSGLMNEQFF
TGTGCCAGCTGTTCTAGCGGGTTAATGAATGAGCAGTTCTTC
>NA|TRBJ1-2|14|TRBV14|NA
CASSAQGHGYGYTF
TGTGCCAGCAGCGCGCAGGGGCATGGCTATGGCTACACCTTC
>NA|TRBJ2-7|14|TRBV7-2|NA
CASSLILGRYEQYF
TGTGCCAGCAGCTTAATTCTGGGGCGGTACGAGCAGTACTTC
>few|TRBJ1-5|14|TRBV28|NA
CASITGGTGRPQHF
TGTGCCAGCATTACCGGGGGGACCGGAAGGCCCCAGCATTTT
>NA|TRBJ2-2|14|TRBV5-1|TRBD1
CASSLIGGSGELFF
TGCGCCAGCAGCTTGATAGGGGGCTCCGGGGAGCTGTTTTTT